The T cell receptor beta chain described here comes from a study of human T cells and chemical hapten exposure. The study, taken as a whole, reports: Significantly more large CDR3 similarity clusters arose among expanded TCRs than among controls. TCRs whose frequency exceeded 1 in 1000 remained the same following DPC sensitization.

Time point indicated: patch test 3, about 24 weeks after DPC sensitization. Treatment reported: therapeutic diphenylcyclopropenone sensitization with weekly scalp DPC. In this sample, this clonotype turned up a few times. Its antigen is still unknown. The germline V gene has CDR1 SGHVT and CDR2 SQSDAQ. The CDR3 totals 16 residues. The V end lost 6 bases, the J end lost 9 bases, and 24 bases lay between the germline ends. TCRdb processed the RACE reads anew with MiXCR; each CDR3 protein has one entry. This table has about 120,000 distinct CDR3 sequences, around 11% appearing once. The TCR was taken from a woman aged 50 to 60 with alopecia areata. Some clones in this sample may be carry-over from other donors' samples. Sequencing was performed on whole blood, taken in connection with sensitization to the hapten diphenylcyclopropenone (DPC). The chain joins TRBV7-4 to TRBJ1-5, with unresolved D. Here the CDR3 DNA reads TGTGCCAGCAGTCCCCTGGTCGGCAGGAGCCTATGGCCCCAGCATTTT. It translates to CASSPLVGRSLWPQHF.